This T cell receptor beta chain was retrieved from a study of blood T cell repertoires in COVID-19. About the research overall: Sites across the United States, Italy and Spain contributed samples from acute and convalescent COVID-19. In each case, the material was cDNA or gDNA derived from T cells, B-cell-depleted T cells, or PBMCs.

There are 15 residues in the CDR3. V was cut by 3 bases and J by 7 bases, with 17 bases left in between. Germline V gene data show CDR1 as MGHRA and CDR2 as YSYEKL. The authors' processing: Amplification of reference gene primers provided the estimated nucleated cell counts. TCRdb's table, derived via immunoSEQ multiplex PCR, lists solely in-frame clones and lacks some. V and J calls and clone size are those listed in that table; D and trimming were worked out from the DNA. Found here are around 88,000 clones, 65% to 85% of them singletons; the top ten hold around a tenth. The rearrangement links TRBV4-1 to TRBJ2-3; D gene uncertain. The sequenced sample was peripheral blood. The sequence was obtained from a woman aged 80 or over with acute or convalescent COVID-19. CDR3 in DNA: TGCGCCAGCAGCCAGGCTGTTTCCCTGGAGTATACGCAGTATTTT. Translating it yields CASSQAVSLEYTQYF.